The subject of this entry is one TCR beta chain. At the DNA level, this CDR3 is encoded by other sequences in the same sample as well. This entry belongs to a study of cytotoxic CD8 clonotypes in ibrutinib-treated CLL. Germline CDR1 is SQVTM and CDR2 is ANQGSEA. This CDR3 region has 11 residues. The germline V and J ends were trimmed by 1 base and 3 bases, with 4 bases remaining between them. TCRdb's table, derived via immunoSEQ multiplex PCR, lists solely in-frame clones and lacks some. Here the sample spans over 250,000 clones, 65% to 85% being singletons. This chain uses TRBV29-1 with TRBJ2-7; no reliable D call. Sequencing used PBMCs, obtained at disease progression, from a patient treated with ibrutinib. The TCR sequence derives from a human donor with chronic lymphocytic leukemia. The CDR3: CSVEAGYEQYF. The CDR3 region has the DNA TGCAGCGTTGAAGCTGGCTACGAGCAGTACTTC.